The 18 T cell receptor beta chains reported below all come from one sample, sequenced in a study of immune evolution from preneoplasia to lung adenocarcinoma listed by TCRdb under 2021. To prepare the library, the immunoSEQ multiplex PCR assay was applied. TCRdb's version of the immuneACCESS table is confined to in-frame rearrangements and falls short of the full clone set. An unresolved V gene accounts for under half of the shortfall where checked; the remainder is of unknown origin. The table for this sample lists about 14,000 clones; over 75% of them were counted only once. 2.5% to 3% of the sample comes from the top ten. Material: FFPE lung adenocarcinoma in situ tissue. In light of the paper, this sample's cell subset or site label describes: preinvasive adenocarcinoma in situ (AIS). All receptors come from a donor aged 70 or older with lung adenocarcinoma.

This clone occurred a few times. CDR3 in amino acids: CASRFAPGRGNEKLFF. The CDR3 nucleotides read TGCGCCAGCAGATTTGCCCCGGGACGGGGTAATGAAAAACTGTTTTTT. This chain joins TRBV10-2 and TRBJ1-4, with a weak D call TRBD1 (5 bases). The CDR3 extends over 16 amino acids. The V end was cut by 6 bases, the J end by 4 bases, with 18 bases between. The germline CDR1 and CDR2 sequences are WSHSY and SAAADI.

Only a few counts were recorded for this clone. The chain carries TRBV28 and TRBJ2-3, with 9 bases aligning to TRBD1. With 3 bases clipped from V and 7 bases from J, the junction kept 20 bases outside the gene matches. CDR3 length equals 19 residues. Germline V CDR1 and CDR2: MDHEN, SYDVKM. For the CDR3, the DNA is TGTGCCAGCAGTTTCCCCACGGCCGGGACAGGGATCGACTTCAATACGCAGTATTTT. It yields the protein CASSFPTAGTGIDFNTQYF.

This rearrangement joins TRBV21-1 to TRBJ2-1; the D call TRBD1 from the table was never checked on the DNA. TRBV21-1 is deemed a pseudogene. The CDR3 has 17 amino acids. CDR3 in amino acids: CASSKERRQGSYNEQFF. The CDR3, as DNA: TGTGCCAGCAGCAAAGAAAGGCGACAGGGGTCCTACAATGAGCAGTTCTTC.

There are a few counts of this clone. The chain couples TRBV27 to TRBJ2-7; D remains unclear. CDR3 size: 12 residues. CDR1 MNHEY and CDR2 SMNVEV come from the germline V gene (reference sequence). V lost 4 bases to trimming and J lost 3 bases, with 7 bases between them. The CDR3 loop reads CASSSTIYEQYF. Here the CDR3 DNA reads TGTGCCAGCAGTTCTACCATCTACGAGCAGTACTTC.

The sample holds a few counts of this clone. The chain has TRBV28 and TRBJ2-7; TRBD1 agrees at 8 bases. The CDR3 covers 15 residues. From germline, CDR1 is MDHEN and CDR2 SYDVKM. V was clipped by 5 bases and J by 2 bases; unmatched bases: 8. The CDR3 DNA is TGTGCCAGCAGTAGCCGGGACAGGAGAGCCTACGAGCAGTACTTC. As protein: CASSSRDRRAYEQYF.

This chain uses TRBV29-1 with TRBJ2-3; D perhaps matches TRBD1 (8 bases). Germline V gene sequence: CDR1 SQVTM, CDR2 ANQGSEA. V lost 2 bases and J 4 bases, leaving 16 bases between the germline ends. CDR3 length: 15 amino acids. The CDR3 protein is CSVELDREGSDTQYF. Written as DNA, the CDR3 is TGCAGCGTTGAACTGGACAGGGAGGGTTCAGATACGCAGTATTTT.

CDR3 nucleotides: TGTGCCAGCACCCGGCCCGGGGCCTACGAGCAGTACTTC. Its protein product is CASTRPGAYEQYF. The chain combines TRBV5-6 with TRBJ2-7, with a tentative D call TRBD2 (5 bases). From germline, CDR1 is SGHDT and CDR2 YYEEEE. The CDR3 has 13 amino acids. V was clipped by 6 bases and J by 2 bases, with 12 bases between them.

This rearrangement joins TRBV18 to TRBJ1-1; no definite D call. The CDR3 covers 11 residues. Trimming took off 4 bases at V and 3 bases at J, with 3 bases between the two ends. CDR1 is KGHSH and CDR2 is LQKENI in the germline V gene. Here the CDR3 DNA reads TGTGCCAGCTCACAGGACACTGAAGCTTTCTTT. This codes for CASSQDTEAFF.

The rearrangement links TRBV2 to TRBJ1-5; no reliable D call. The V gene lost 4 bases and the J gene lost 3 bases, with 13 bases spanning the gap. Germline V gene lookup returns CDR1 SNHLY and CDR2 FYNNEI. This CDR3 has 15 residues. The DNA for the CDR3 is TGTGCCAGCAGTGTCGAACAGACTTTCAATCAGCCCCAGCATTTT. Protein sequence: CASSVEQTFNQPQHF.

The chain combines TRBV4-2 with TRBJ2-1, with 11 positions matching TRBD2. CDR1 LGHNA and CDR2 YNFKEQ come from the germline V gene. J was trimmed by 0 bases and V by 1 base; bases with no gene match: 11. The CDR3 is made up of 20 amino acids. The DNA of the CDR3 is TGTGCCAGCAGCCAAGGAAGGACTAGCGGGCTCAGGAGCTCCTACAATGAGCAGTTCTTC. It translates to CASSQGRTSGLRSSYNEQFF.

The chain is built from TRBV6-1 and TRBJ2-7; TRBD1 is a possible D gene (5 bases). V was shortened by 4 bases and J by 5 bases, with 12 bases between the two germline ends. Germline V gene data show CDR1 as MNHNS and CDR2 as SASEGT. The CDR3 totals 13 residues. This CDR3 is CASSVSGNHEQYF. The CDR3 region has the DNA TGTGCCAGCAGTGTTTCAGGGAACCACGAGCAGTACTTC.

The chain employs TRBV2 and TRBJ2-5; a weak D match, TRBD2 (6 bases). Germline V gives CDR1 SNHLY, CDR2 FYNNEI. The CDR3 extends over 14 amino acids. V dropped 7 bases and J dropped 5 bases, with 17 bases sitting between them. The CDR3 loop reads CASTAAHGGETQYF. Here the CDR3 DNA reads TGTGCCAGCACGGCCGCCCATGGGGGGGAGACCCAGTACTTC.

This sequence joins TRBV7-6 and TRBJ2-2; the D gene is possibly TRBD1 (6 bases). Trimming took 2 bases from V and 3 from J, leaving 13 bases between them. CDR3 length: 16 amino acids. Per the germline V gene, CDR1 is SGHVS and CDR2 is FNYEAQ. The DNA of the CDR3 is TGTGCCAGCAGCTTATTTTCAGGGGTTGACACCGGGGAGCTGTTTTTT. This sequence encodes CASSLFSGVDTGELFF.

This rearrangement joins TRBV28 to TRBJ1-4; tentative D call: TRBD1 (6 bases). The CDR3 loop spans 14 amino acids. Germline assignment: CDR1 MDHEN and CDR2 SYDVKM. V shed 10 bases and J shed 1 base, with 13 bases lying between them. CDR3 loop: CATGTQGTNEKLFF. CDR3 coding DNA: TGTGCCACCGGGACACAGGGAACTAATGAAAAACTGTTTTTT.

The chain employs TRBV19 and TRBJ1-1; 8 bases map to TRBD1. This CDR3 spans 14 amino acids. The V gene end was trimmed by 4 bases and the J gene end by 8 bases; junction bases not matched to a gene: 9. Germline V CDR1 and CDR2: LNHDA, SQIVND (reference sequence). The CDR3 loop reads CASSNRTGFGEAFF. The CDR3 bases are TGTGCCAGTAGTAACAGGACAGGGTTTGGGGAAGCTTTCTTT.

This clone was seen a few times. This chain connects TRBV20-1 to TRBJ2-5; D is uncertain. The V and J ends lost 3 bases and 2 bases respectively, with 4 bases between them. Per the germline V gene, CDR1 is DFQATT and CDR2 is SNEGSKA (reference sequence). The CDR3 loop spans 11 amino acids. CDR3 nucleotide sequence: TGCAGTGCTAGTTTTCAAGAGACCCAGTACTTC. Translated: CSASFQETQYF.

The V call is TRBV28, the J call TRBJ2-7, with TRBD2 matching 8 bases. CDR3 length: 14 amino acids. V shed 10 bases and J 5 bases; nucleotides not matched to a gene: 13. Germline values: CDR1 MDHEN, CDR2 SYDVKM. As DNA, the CDR3 is TGTGCCACACATGGGGCGGGAGGTATAAACGAGCAGTACTTC. Translating gives CATHGAGGINEQYF.

The rearrangement joins TRBV5-1 to TRBJ1-4; D unresolved. Germline V gives CDR1 SGHRS, CDR2 YFSETQ. This CDR3 spans 13 amino acids. Trimming removed 1 base from V and 7 bases from J, with 8 bases in between. The DNA of the CDR3 is TGCGCCAGCAGCTTGCTCTGGGGTGAAAAACTGTTTTTT. This encodes CASSLLWGEKLFF.